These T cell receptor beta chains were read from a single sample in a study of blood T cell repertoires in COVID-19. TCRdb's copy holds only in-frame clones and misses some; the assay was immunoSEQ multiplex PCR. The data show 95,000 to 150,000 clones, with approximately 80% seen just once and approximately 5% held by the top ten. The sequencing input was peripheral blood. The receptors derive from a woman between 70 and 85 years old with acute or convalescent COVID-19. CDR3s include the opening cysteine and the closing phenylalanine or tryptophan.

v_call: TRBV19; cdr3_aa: CASSISGGNTIYF
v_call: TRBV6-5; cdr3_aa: CASSYRQGRAFF
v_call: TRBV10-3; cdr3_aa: CAISETVNQPQHF
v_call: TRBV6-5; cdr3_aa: CASSYEAAGSPLHF
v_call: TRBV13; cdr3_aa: CASSSNLGLFTDTQYF
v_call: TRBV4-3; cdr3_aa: CASSQGVSGRYNEQFF
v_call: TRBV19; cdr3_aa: CASSIGTSNQPQHF
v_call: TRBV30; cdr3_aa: CAWSVLGSGANVLTF
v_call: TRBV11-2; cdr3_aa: CASSSLGRGFTEAFF
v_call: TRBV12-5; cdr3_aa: CASGGDRSSYGYTF
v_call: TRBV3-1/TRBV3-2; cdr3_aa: CASSRGDRRTGELFF
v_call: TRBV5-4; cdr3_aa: CASSLASGGGETQYF
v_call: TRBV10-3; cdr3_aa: CAISGSTGRYGYTF
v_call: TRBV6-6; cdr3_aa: CASSPGLAGGGRSYNEQFF
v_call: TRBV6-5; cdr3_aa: CASSYSARRNEKLFF
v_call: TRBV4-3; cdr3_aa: CASSHGLAGGQETQYF
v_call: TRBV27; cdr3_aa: CASSRGPGGEKLFF
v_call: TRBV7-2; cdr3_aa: CATKRGLGNTEAFF
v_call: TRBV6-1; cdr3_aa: CASSEWTVNTEAFF
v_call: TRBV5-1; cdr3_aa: CASTEDRFGAQYF
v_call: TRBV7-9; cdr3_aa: CASAVQGANTEAFF
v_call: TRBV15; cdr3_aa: CATSREEGDGYTF
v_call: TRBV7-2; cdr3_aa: CASSTAGAQGTQYF
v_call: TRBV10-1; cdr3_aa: CASSEDKYYGYTF
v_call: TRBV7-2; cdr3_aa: CASSLWRAQTQYF
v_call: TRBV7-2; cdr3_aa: CASSLSVRMGHYGYTF
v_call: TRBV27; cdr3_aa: CASSPSAGGQGEQFF
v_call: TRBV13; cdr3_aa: CASSFGAKSTEAFF
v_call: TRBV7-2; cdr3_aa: CASSSLQGPGELFF
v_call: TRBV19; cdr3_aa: CASTSTAGGYGYTF
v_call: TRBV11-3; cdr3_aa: CASSAGQGSTGELFF
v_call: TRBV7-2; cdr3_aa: CASSLDGSPLHF
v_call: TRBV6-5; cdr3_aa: CASSYGIMNTEAFF
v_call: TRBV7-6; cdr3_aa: CASSPQWGGQETQYF
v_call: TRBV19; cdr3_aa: CASRTLQGDNSPLHF
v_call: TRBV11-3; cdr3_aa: CASSLGPEGIAGGTDTQYF
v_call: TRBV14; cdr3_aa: CASSQGTVDTQYF
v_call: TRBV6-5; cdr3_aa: CASSTGFSYTQYF
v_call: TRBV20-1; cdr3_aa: CSAAGRVGYTF
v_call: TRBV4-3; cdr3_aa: CASSQDRGVYTGELFF